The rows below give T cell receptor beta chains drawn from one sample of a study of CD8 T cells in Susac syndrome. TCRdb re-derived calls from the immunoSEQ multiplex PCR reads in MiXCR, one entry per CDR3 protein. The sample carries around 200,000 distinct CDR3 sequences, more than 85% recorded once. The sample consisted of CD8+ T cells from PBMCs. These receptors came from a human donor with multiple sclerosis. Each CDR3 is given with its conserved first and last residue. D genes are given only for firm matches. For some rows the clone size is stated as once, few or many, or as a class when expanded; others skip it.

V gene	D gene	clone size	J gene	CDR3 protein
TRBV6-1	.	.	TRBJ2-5	CASLEGTTETQYF
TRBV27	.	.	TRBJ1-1	CASSLGGGFTEAFF
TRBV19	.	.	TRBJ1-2	CASSIDLEGLEYGYTF
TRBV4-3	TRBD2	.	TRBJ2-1	CASSPTSGRAGNEQFF
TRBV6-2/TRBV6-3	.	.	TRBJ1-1	CASRISITEAFF
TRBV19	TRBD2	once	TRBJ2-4	CASSMRSGSIAKNIQYF
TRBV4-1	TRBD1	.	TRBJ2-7	CASSQRDRGLSYEQYF
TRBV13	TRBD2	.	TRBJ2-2	CASSPPLGGGNTGELFF
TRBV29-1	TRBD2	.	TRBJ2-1	CSVDLAGENEQFF
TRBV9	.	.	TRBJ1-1	CASSVDANTEAFF
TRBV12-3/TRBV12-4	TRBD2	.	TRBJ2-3	CASSLSSGMGGTQYF
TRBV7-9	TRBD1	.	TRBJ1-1	CASSYPGTGGTEAFF
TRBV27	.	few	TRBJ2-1	CASSLRGYSYNEQFF
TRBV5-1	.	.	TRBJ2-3	CASSLVGGWTDTQYF